These 13 T cell receptor beta chains share one sample of origin, sequenced in a study of CD8 T cells in ankylosing spondylitis. Findings of the study overall: Seven to nine highly homologous variants made up a TCR beta motif that seemed to typify ankylosing spondylitis blood.

What these receptors recognize is not known. TCRdb independently ran MiXCR on the 5' RACE reads; one entry per CDR3 protein. This table has about 500,000 distinct CDR3 sequences, roughly 13% appearing once. Sequencing input: blood, either unsorted or a sorted T cell fraction (not recorded which). The receptors derive from a male donor with ankylosing spondylitis.

The chain recombines TRBV5-1 with TRBJ1-1; D unresolved. The CDR3 totals 16 residues. Germline CDR1 is SGHRS and CDR2 is YFSETQ. V lost 0 bases to trimming and J lost 0 bases, with 12 bases between them. CDR3 in amino acids: CASSLELLGMNTEAFF. The CDR3 DNA reads as TGCGCCAGCAGCTTGGAGCTGCTTGGGATGAACACTGAAGCTTTCTTT. Full variable domain (rest looked up from reference TRBV5-1 and TRBJ1-1): KAGVTQTPRYLIKTRGQQVTLSCSPISGHRSVSWYQQTPGQGLQFLFEYFSETQRNKGNFPGRFSGRQFSNSRSEMNVSTLELGDSALYLCASSLELLGMNTEAFFGQGTRLTVV.

This chain uses TRBV6-4 with TRBJ1-1; 7 bases align to TRBD1. Germline-derived CDR1 and CDR2 are MRHNA and SNTAGT. The CDR3 runs to 15 residues. With V trimmed by 10 bases and J by 1 base, 12 bases remained unmatched. The chain's CDR3 is CATPMRWDRNTEAFF. CDR3 nucleotides: TGTGCCACCCCCATGAGGTGGGACAGGAACACTGAAGCTTTCTTT.

This clonotype has a handful of counts. The V and J genes are TRBV2 and TRBJ1-3; maybe TRBD1 (6 bases). CDR1 is SNHLY, CDR2 FYNNEI, per germline. Deletions cut 6 bases from V and 0 bases from J, with 12 bases between. This CDR3 has 15 amino acids. Written as DNA, the CDR3 is TGTGCCAGCAGCCTCACAGGGACCTCTGGAAACACCATATATTTT. Amino acids: CASSLTGTSGNTIYF.

CDR3 bases: TGCGCCAGCAGGGGAGGGGGCAGGATGAACACTGAAGCTTTCTTT. It translates to CASRGGGRMNTEAFF. The chain employs TRBV5-1 and TRBJ1-1, with 7 bases lining up with TRBD1. The V segment lost 5 bases and the J segment 0 bases; nucleotides outside the gene matches: 7. Germline V gives CDR1 SGHRS, CDR2 YFSETQ. The CDR3 is made up of 15 amino acids.

In its sample, this clonotype was seen once. The V gene is TRBV3-1, the J gene TRBJ1-2; D ambiguous. V lost 2 bases and J lost 4, with 8 bases in between. The CDR3 is made up of 13 amino acids. CDR1 LGHDT and CDR2 YNNKEL come from the germline V gene (reference sequence). The CDR3 DNA follows: TGTGCCAGCAGCCAACCGAACCTCTATGGCTACACCTTC. Amino acids: CASSQPNLYGYTF.

This clonotype was seen a single time. The rearrangement joins TRBV4-2 to TRBJ2-1; D uncertain. Germline loops: CDR1 LGHNA, CDR2 YNFKEQ. CDR3 length: 13 amino acids. V lost 3 bases to trimming and J lost 9 bases, with 12 bases between them. CDR3 DNA: TGTGCCAGCAGCCAGTATAGTGTAGCTGAGCAGTTCTTC. Amino acids: CASSQYSVAEQFF.

The chain carries TRBV19 and TRBJ2-1, with 7 bases identical to TRBD1. J lost 9 bases, V lost 3 bases, and 8 bases had no gene match. This CDR3 comprises 14 residues. The germline gives CDR1 LNHDA, CDR2 SQIVND (reference sequence). The CDR3 reads CASSMGTESVEQFF. CDR3 nucleotide sequence: TGTGCCAGTAGTATGGGGACAGAGTCGGTTGAGCAGTTCTTC.

V usage is TRBV18 and J usage is TRBJ2-2; D could derive from TRBD1 or TRBD2 (5 bases each). This CDR3 contains 14 residues. The germline V gene encodes CDR1 KGHSH and CDR2 LQKENI. Trimming stripped 3 bases from V and 1 base from J, with 6 bases between. CDR3: CASSPGVNTGELFF. The CDR3 region has the DNA TGTGCCAGCTCACCGGGGGTGAACACCGGGGAGCTGTTTTTT.

This clonotype came up many times. V gene TRBV7-2 combines with J gene TRBJ2-1; no reliable D call. Germline values: CDR1 SGHTA, CDR2 FQGNSA. This CDR3 has 15 residues. V was clipped by 0 bases and J by 9 bases, with 15 bases between them. CDR3 DNA sequence: TGTGCCAGCAGCTTAGCTTTTCGCGGTTCAGGTGAGCAGTTCTTC. Protein sequence: CASSLAFRGSGEQFF.

This clonotype appeared a few times. This sequence joins TRBV20-1 and TRBJ2-3, with TRBD2 as a possible D gene (6 bases). Trimming pared 2 bases from V and 4 bases from J, leaving 13 bases between. Germline V gene data show CDR1 as DFQATT and CDR2 as SNEGSKA (reference sequence). The CDR3 contains 14 residues. In DNA form, the CDR3 reads TGCAGTGCTAGACTCGGGGGAGTGTCAGATACGCAGTATTTT. It codes for CSARLGGVSDTQYF.

This clonotype was found a few times. V and J are TRBV5-4 and TRBJ2-7; D perhaps matches TRBD1 (5 bases). The CDR3 is 13 amino acids. V gave up 4 bases and J gave up 1 base, with 9 bases separating them. CDR1 SGHNT and CDR2 YYREEE come from the germline V gene (reference sequence). The CDR3 here is CASSRYRSYEQYF. The CDR3 region has the DNA TGTGCCAGCAGCCGATACAGGTCCTACGAGCAGTACTTC.

The V gene is TRBV7-2, the J gene TRBJ2-5; D is uncertain. Germline-derived CDR1 and CDR2 are SGHTA and FQGNSA. The V gene lost 1 base and the J gene lost 2 bases, with 17 bases spanning the gap. There are 17 residues in the CDR3. The CDR3 coding sequence is TGTGCCAGCAGCTTAGTATCACGGACCCTCACACAAGAGACCCAGTACTTC. Encoded protein: CASSLVSRTLTQETQYF.

The chain joins TRBV7-8 to TRBJ1-5; TRBD1 matches 8 bases. The V segment lost 4 bases and the J segment 1 base; nucleotides outside the gene matches: 6. The CDR3 consists of 16 residues. CDR1 and CDR2 from the germline V gene are SGHVS and FQNEAQ. The CDR3 nucleotides are TGTGCCAGCAGCTCGCCGTCAGGGGGCAGCAATCAGCCCCAGCATTTT. This translates into CASSSPSGGSNQPQHF.